The 20 T cell receptor beta chains below come from one sample, sequenced in a study of shared clonotypes between healthy human individuals. Some clones are missing from TCRdb's copy, which holds only in-frame ones; the method was immunoSEQ multiplex PCR. The table shows more than 850,000 clones, with about four fifths occurring only once. Specimen: memory CD4+ T cells from PBMCs. The sample's subset: CD45RA-negative fraction. Source of these receptors: a man aged 18 to 30 in good health. Some clones in this sample may be carry-over from other donors' samples.

This clone was recorded only once. This chain uses TRBV27 with TRBJ2-3; D might be TRBD2 (6 bases). The CDR3 sequence is 17 residues long. The germline V gene has CDR1 MNHEY and CDR2 SMNVEV (reference sequence). V lost 3 bases and J lost 5, with 21 bases in between. This chain's CDR3 is CASSFSPLAWGRDTQYF. DNA of the CDR3: TGTGCCAGCAGTTTTTCTCCCCTAGCGTGGGGCAGAGATACGCAGTATTTT.

V usage is TRBV9 and J usage is TRBJ2-1; D is unclear. V lost 0 bases, J lost 9 bases, and 16 bases lay in between. The CDR3 length is 15 residues. The germline V gene encodes CDR1 SGDLS and CDR2 YYNGEE. The CDR3 bases are TGTGCCAGCAGCGTAGCTACGTCACAGCCTTCTGAGCAGTTCTTC. Translating gives CASSVATSQPSEQFF. The full variable domain, its missing parts supplied by reference TRBV9 and TRBJ2-1, is DSGVTQTPKHLITATGQRVTLRCSPRSGDLSVYWYQQSLDQGLQFLIQYYNGEERAKGNILERFSAQQFPDLHSELNLSSLELGDSALYFCASSVATSQPSEQFFGPGTRLTVL.

This clone was detected only a few times. The chain carries TRBV5-1 and TRBJ2-7; the match to TRBD2 covers 10 bases. This CDR3 region has 16 residues. With 0 bases clipped from V and 3 bases from J, the junction kept 6 bases outside the gene matches. Germline CDR1 SGHRS, CDR2 YFSETQ. The chain's CDR3 is CASSLVPTSGVYEQYF. For the CDR3, the DNA is TGCGCCAGCAGCTTGGTCCCCACTAGCGGGGTCTACGAGCAGTACTTC.

This clone was picked up a small number of times. The chain combines TRBV25-1 with TRBJ2-2, with 8 bases identical to TRBD1. This CDR3 has 15 residues. Germline V gene sequence: CDR1 MGHDK, CDR2 SYGVNS. V shed 2 bases, J shed 3 bases, and the junction held 2 bases outside the gene matches. CDR3 amino acids: CASSELDRDTGELFF. The CDR3 DNA is TGTGCCAGCAGTGAACTGGACAGGGACACCGGGGAGCTGTTTTTT.

The rearrangement uses TRBV10-3 and TRBJ1-1, with unresolved D. CDR1 ENHRY and CDR2 SYGVKD come from the germline V gene. With 6 bases removed from V and 1 base from J, the gap between germline ends came to 3 bases. The CDR3 sequence is 11 residues long. CDR3 residues: CAIRENTEAFF. CDR3 DNA: TGTGCCATCAGGGAGAACACTGAAGCTTTCTTT.

The V and J genes are TRBV6-1 and TRBJ2-7; D not certain. This CDR3 contains 12 residues. V shed 6 bases and J shed 3 bases, with 9 bases lying between them. The germline V gene has CDR1 MNHNS and CDR2 SASEGT. For the CDR3, the DNA is TGTGCCAGCAGCCGACACTTCTACGAGCAGTACTTC. Translating gives CASSRHFYEQYF.

The V call is TRBV27, the J call TRBJ2-7; the D is unclear. Germline V lookup: CDR1 MNHEY, CDR2 SMNVEV (reference sequence). This CDR3 has 13 amino acids. V dropped 5 bases and J dropped 3 bases, with 11 bases sitting between them. For the CDR3, the DNA is TGTGCCAGCAGTATAAGTTTTGGCTACGAGCAGTACTTC. The encoded protein is CASSISFGYEQYF.

V is TRBV5-1 and J is TRBJ2-2; a weak D match, TRBD1 (5 bases). The CDR3 is 15 residues long. Trimming cost V 1 base and J 3 bases, with 10 bases left between them. Germline V gene sequence: CDR1 SGHRS, CDR2 YFSETQ. CDR3 sequence (DNA): TGCGCCAGCAGCTTGACTGGACATTACACCGGGGAGCTGTTTTTT. As protein: CASSLTGHYTGELFF.

The chain recombines TRBV15 with TRBJ2-7; no clear D gene. V lost 4 bases, J lost 3 bases, and 10 bases lay in between. Germline V gene data show CDR1 as LNHNV and CDR2 as YYDKDF (reference sequence). The length of the CDR3 is 13 residues. The CDR3 nucleotides are TGTGCCACCAGCACCAACTACCGCTACGAGCAGTACTTC. Protein: CATSTNYRYEQYF. The full variable domain, completed using reference TRBV15 and TRBJ2-7, is DAMVIQNPRYQVTQFGKPVTLSCSQTLNHNVMYWYQQKSSQAPKLLFHYYDKDFNNEADTPDNFQSRRPNTSFCFLDIRSPGLGDTAMYLCATSTNYRYEQYFGPGTRLTVT.

The chain combines TRBV6-1 with TRBJ1-2, with D uncertain. The CDR3 is 12 amino acids. V lost 1 base and J lost 8, with 8 bases in between. Per the germline V gene, CDR1 is MNHNS and CDR2 is SASEGT. CDR3 region: CASSEGRNGYTF. In nucleotides, the CDR3 is TGTGCCAGCAGTGAAGGGCGGAACGGCTACACCTTC.

The chain couples TRBV5-1 to TRBJ1-2; TRBD1 matches 9 bases. Germline CDR1 SGHRS, CDR2 YFSETQ. After removal of 4 bases from V and 4 bases from J, the junction contained 8 bases not matched to a gene. The CDR3 has 15 amino acids. The CDR3 loop is CASSGGTGSAYGYTF. CDR3 DNA sequence: TGCGCCAGCAGCGGGGGGACAGGGAGCGCCTATGGCTACACCTTC.

V usage is TRBV5-5 and J usage is TRBJ2-7, with 7 bases aligning to TRBD1. Germline CDR1 SGHKS, CDR2 YYEKEE (reference sequence). This CDR3 has 15 residues. The V gene end was trimmed by 0 bases and the J gene end by 3 bases; junction bases not matched to a gene: 6. CDR3 DNA sequence: TGTGCCAGCAGCTTGGGACAGGGAAATGGCTACGAGCAGTACTTC. Translating it yields CASSLGQGNGYEQYF.

The gene calls are TRBV2 and TRBJ2-3; TRBD2 matches at 8 bases. The germline gives CDR1 SNHLY, CDR2 FYNNEI. The ends lost 7 bases at V and 2 bases at J; junction bases unmatched: 11. The CDR3 sequence is 16 residues long. The CDR3 loop reads CASTRGLAGPTDTQYF. The CDR3 DNA follows: TGTGCCAGCACCCGGGGGCTAGCGGGCCCCACAGATACGCAGTATTTT.

This chain connects TRBV7-9 to TRBJ1-2, with D unclear. Germline values: CDR1 SEHNR, CDR2 FQNEAQ (reference sequence). The length of the CDR3 is 12 residues. V gave up 5 bases and J gave up 2 bases, with 6 bases separating them. CDR3 loop: CASSPNNYGYTF. CDR3 DNA sequence: TGTGCCAGCAGCCCAAACAACTATGGCTACACCTTC. The entire variable domain, with the rest obtained from reference TRBV7-9 and TRBJ1-2, is as follows: DTGVSQNPRHKITKRGQNVTFRCDPISEHNRLYWYRQTLGQGPEFLTYFQNEAQLEKSRLLSDRFSAERPKGSFSTLEIQRTEQGDSAMYLCASSPNNYGYTFGSGTRLTVV.

This chain links TRBV5-1 with TRBJ2-3; D is possibly TRBD1 (6 bases). The germline gives CDR1 SGHRS, CDR2 YFSETQ. The CDR3 length is 21 residues. V was shortened by 0 bases and J by 0 bases, with 26 bases between the two germline ends. The CDR3 nucleotides read TGCGCCAGCAGCTTGGGGCGCACAGGGTACGGCCCCGACACTAGCACAGATACGCAGTATTTT. Protein product: CASSLGRTGYGPDTSTDTQYF.

This chain joins TRBV7-9 and TRBJ2-3, with D perhaps matching TRBD2 (6 bases). Germline CDR1 SEHNR, CDR2 FQNEAQ (reference sequence). CDR3 length: 15 residues. V was clipped by 5 bases and J by 0 bases, with 12 bases between them. CDR3 residues: CASSPSVISTDTQYF. CDR3 bases: TGTGCCAGCAGCCCTAGCGTAATTAGCACAGATACGCAGTATTTT.

V gene TRBV5-4 combines with J gene TRBJ2-6; 16 bases match TRBD2. The CDR3 contains 19 residues. Germline V gives CDR1 SGHNT, CDR2 YYREEE (reference sequence). The V and J ends lost 6 bases and 2 bases, in that order; junction bases with no gene match: 8. The CDR3 nucleotides read TGTGCCAGCAACCCGGGACTAGCGGGAGGGCTGACTGGGGCCAACGTCCTGACTTTC. Translating it yields CASNPGLAGGLTGANVLTF.

As concerns this clone: This sample also contains other DNA sequences that code for the same CDR3. CDR3 bases: TGTGCCAGTAGAGGGACGGCCGGAAACACCATATATTTT. This codes for CASRGTAGNTIYF. The chain joins TRBV19 to TRBJ1-3; TRBD1 might be the D (5 bases). CDR1 is LNHDA, CDR2 SQIVND, per germline (reference sequence). The CDR3 length is 13 residues. V lost 6 bases and J 4 bases, leaving 10 bases between the germline ends.

The V gene is TRBV10-1, the J gene TRBJ1-1, with 8 bases lining up with TRBD1. The CDR3 contains 14 residues. V was clipped by 5 bases and J by 4 bases; unmatched bases: 6. The germline V gene has CDR1 WNHNN and CDR2 SYGVQD (reference sequence). Here the CDR3 reads CASSPRTGFTEAFF. The CDR3 region has the DNA TGCGCCAGCAGTCCAAGGACAGGGTTCACTGAAGCTTTCTTT.

V gene TRBV7-9 combines with J gene TRBJ1-4; D is ambiguous. The germline V gene encodes CDR1 SEHNR and CDR2 FQNEAQ (reference sequence). CDR3 length: 15 amino acids. Trimming shortened V by 5 bases and J by 0 bases, and 10 bases separated the two germline ends. For the CDR3, the DNA is TGTGCCAGCAGCCCCCGTGGCCCAACTAATGAAAAACTGTTTTTT. It is translated as CASSPRGPTNEKLFF.